Here is one T cell receptor (beta chain) with its context. Its antigen remains undetermined. The sample holds no much larger clone one base away, and base qualities are not on file. This entry belongs to a study of T cells after yellow fever vaccination (dated by TCRdb to about 2019). Looking at the study overall: The SMART-Seq v4 Ultra Low Input RNA kit was used to prepare libraries from fractions with low cell numbers. To follow T-cell clones before and after both primary and booster YFV17D yellow fever vaccination, bulk TCR alpha and beta repertoires underwent longitudinal sequencing. The cohort comprised two healthy male donors, one aged 18 to 30 and one aged 30 to 39 years. Bulk PBMC replicates and cell subsets were isolated from blood drawn at multiple timepoints before and after both primary and secondary immunization. What the research found in general, with its limitations: A small share of clonotypes was detected in both CD4 and CD8 compartments, with the overlap likely arising from convergent recombination. Compared with the primary T-cell response, the secondary T-cell response was faster but weaker, reaching its peak on day 5 rather than on day 15. Because abundant contaminating clonotypes from the bulk population could be contained in FACS-sorted repertoires, computational filtering was required. Most clones expanded after primary vaccination (96% of CD4 and around nine tenths of CD8) were re-detected after the booster, suggesting that broad memory maintenance occurred. Because the study included only a couple of donors, the extent to which the findings can be generalized is limited.

The CDR3 has 16 amino acids, counting the end cysteine and phenylalanine. The only DNA kept is the CDR3, 48 bases in frame from the first base. V is shortened by 1 base, J by 2 bases, and the region joining them spans 11 bases. According to the germline V gene, CDR1 reads SGHTA and CDR2 reads FQGNSA. TCR cDNA was synthesized by 5'RACE template switching, through which a universal primer site and unique molecular identifiers were introduced. Priming of cDNA synthesis was performed from both the TCR alpha and TCR beta constant segments. Library amplification used two PCR steps, and the second PCR step added sample barcodes and sequencing adapters. Sequencing of libraries was done on Illumina HiSeq 2500 (2x100 bp) or NovaSeq (2x150 bp). The original methods were these. Reads were demultiplexed and collapsed into UMI consensus sequences with MIGEC, and V(D)J alignment was performed with MiXCR. Using edgeR on replicate PBMC samples, clonotypes were called vaccine-responding if FDR was below 0.01 and the log2 fold change was above 5 up to day 15. Each bulk clonotype was labeled CD4 or CD8 based on which sequenced repertoire, CD4 or CD8, contained the clonotype at higher abundance. TCRdb trimmed public reads at Q25 via fastp, called clones via MiXCR and kept in-frame beta chains. Rows with a matching CDR3 protein are joined into one entry that keeps the most common DNA and genes. The V and J calls, along with clone size, are taken from TCRdb and not from the paper's own processing. The sample table shows approximately 300,000 distinct CDR3 sequences, and 8.5% to 10% are seen once. The leading ten clones occupy roughly 18% of the sample.

The sample's treatment or condition label, decoded: live attenuated yellow fever vaccine strain. At each blood-draw timepoint, two biological replicates of bulk PBMCs were collected. PBMCs were isolated from peripheral blood using a standard Ficoll-Paque protocol. TriZol was used to extract RNA from bulk PBMCs, CD4 and CD8 fractions, and dextramer-positive and dextramer-negative fractions. The sequence was collected from a man aged 18 to 29 who received the YFV17D yellow fever vaccine. The chain couples TRBV7-2 to TRBJ2-2; the D segment cannot be called with confidence. The sample consisted of PBMCs, taken on the day of the first yellow fever vaccination. The bases are TGTGCCAGCAGCTTAGAGTCGCTCCCTAACACCGGGGAGCTGTTTTTT. It translates as CASSLESLPNTGELFF.